The 21 T cell receptor beta chains given below trace back to one sample, sequenced in a study of blood T cell repertoires in COVID-19. The method was immunoSEQ multiplex PCR; TCRdb's version includes in-frame clones alone and lacks a portion of them. Found here are some 270,000 clones, approximately 86% of them singletons; the top ten hold 0.87%. The specimen was peripheral blood. These receptors were taken from a human donor with COVID-19, enrolled during active disease. The donor label of this sample is uncertain.

The CDR3 reads CASSSLAGGPWEQYF. The CDR3 DNA reads TGTGCCAGCAGCTCCCTAGCGGGAGGGCCTTGGGAGCAGTACTTC. The rearrangement links TRBV11-2 to TRBJ2-7, with 12 bases identical to TRBD2. The ends lost 4 bases at V and 7 bases at J; junction bases unmatched: 8. CDR3 size: 15 residues. Germline CDR1 is SGHAT and CDR2 is FQNNGV.

This clone showed up just a few times. V is TRBV19 and J is TRBJ1-4; D is ambiguous. CDR1 LNHDA and CDR2 SQIVND come from the germline V gene (reference sequence). The CDR3 contains 15 residues. The V end lost 6 bases, the J end lost 6 bases, and 17 bases lay between the germline ends. CDR3 amino acids: CASRPAQYRDEKLFF. CDR3 DNA sequence: TGTGCCAGTAGGCCCGCTCAATACCGGGATGAAAAACTGTTTTTT.

This chain connects TRBV6-6 to TRBJ1-1; the match to TRBD1 covers 9 bases. V shed 6 bases and J 7 bases; nucleotides not matched to a gene: 15. The CDR3 is made up of 16 amino acids. CDR1 MNHNY and CDR2 SVGAGI come from the germline V gene (reference sequence). The CDR3 is CASSKAPRSGQGEAFF. Written as DNA, the CDR3 is TGTGCCAGCAGCAAAGCCCCCCGTTCGGGACAGGGTGAAGCTTTCTTT.

Concerning this clone itself: Additional DNA sequences in this sample encode the identical CDR3. V and J are TRBV24-1 and TRBJ2-3; D unresolved. The germline V gene encodes CDR1 KGHDR and CDR2 SFDVKD. CDR3 length: 13 residues. Trimming shortened V by 4 bases and J by 0 bases, and 4 bases separated the two germline ends. The CDR3 protein is CATSDRSTDTQYF. CDR3 coding DNA: TGTGCCACCAGTGACAGGAGCACAGATACGCAGTATTTT.

The rearrangement uses TRBV28 and TRBJ2-7, with 8 positions matching TRBD2. Germline CDR1 is MDHEN and CDR2 is SYDVKM. Trimming at V came to 1 base and at J to 3 bases, leaving 8 bases not matched to a gene. The CDR3 covers 16 residues. CDR3 coding DNA: TGTGCCAGCAGTTTATTCCCTAGCGGGCCGAACTACGAGCAGTACTTC. Amino acids: CASSLFPSGPNYEQYF. Using reference TRBV28 and TRBJ2-7 for the parts outside the CDR3, the full variable domain is DVKVTQSSRYLVKRTGEKVFLECVQDMDHENMFWYRQDPGLGLRLIYFSYDVKMKEKGDIPEGYSVSREKKERFSLILESASTNQTSMYLCASSLFPSGPNYEQYFGPGTRLTVT.

The chain uses TRBV19 and TRBJ1-5, with D hard to call. Germline CDR1 reads LNHDA; CDR2 reads SQIVND (reference sequence). The CDR3 runs to 16 residues. V lost 3 bases, J lost 3 bases, and 15 bases lay in between. Here the CDR3 reads CASSMLPGRDNQPQHF. The DNA of the CDR3 is TGTGCCAGTAGTATGTTACCGGGAAGGGACAATCAGCCCCAGCATTTT.

This sequence joins TRBV6-5 and TRBJ1-1, with D unclear. CDR1 and CDR2 (germline): MNHEY, SVGAGI. With 0 bases removed from V and 2 bases from J, the gap between germline ends came to 10 bases. CDR3 length equals 15 residues. The CDR3 bases are TGTGCCAGCAGTTACTCTAACAGACCAAACACTGAAGCTTTCTTT. It translates to CASSYSNRPNTEAFF.

V is TRBV7-2 and J is TRBJ2-7; TRBD2 matches 7 bases. With 1 base clipped from V and 0 bases from J, the junction kept 9 bases outside the gene matches. Germline V lookup: CDR1 SGHTA, CDR2 FQGNSA. The CDR3 is made up of 17 amino acids. Here the CDR3 reads CASSLEVGRRLSYEQYF. CDR3 sequence (DNA): TGTGCCAGCAGCTTAGAGGTCGGGAGGCGACTCTCCTACGAGCAGTACTTC.

This clone was seen only once. The chain employs TRBV7-2 and TRBJ2-1, with TRBD2 identical over 14 bases. The CDR3 is 16 amino acids. CDR1 is SGHTA, CDR2 FQGNSA, per germline. V shed 5 bases and J 7 bases; nucleotides not matched to a gene: 7. The CDR3 coding sequence is TGTGCCAGCAGCAGCCAGACTAGCGGGAGGGTAAATGAGCAGTTCTTC. Its translation is CASSSQTSGRVNEQFF.

The chain joins TRBV2 to TRBJ1-5; TRBD1 matches at 7 bases. CDR1 is SNHLY, CDR2 FYNNEI, per germline. This CDR3 contains 13 residues. The ends lost 8 bases at V and 9 bases at J; junction bases unmatched: 10. CDR3 loop: CASGTETFRPQHF. The CDR3 nucleotides read TGTGCCAGCGGGACAGAGACTTTTCGGCCCCAGCATTTT.

The J gene is TRBJ2-3, the V gene TRBV5-1; the match to TRBD2 covers 9 bases. CDR1 SGHRS and CDR2 YFSETQ come from the germline V gene. The CDR3 contains 16 residues. V lost 1 base and J lost 2; bases outside the gene matches: 5. The CDR3 region is CASSLRLAENTDTQYF. CDR3 coding DNA: TGCGCCAGCAGCTTGAGACTAGCGGAAAACACAGATACGCAGTATTTT.

CDR3 protein: CASSHGPTTGRQAFF. CDR3 coding DNA: TGTGCCAGCAGCCATGGGCCCACAACGGGGAGACAAGCTTTCTTT. The chain couples TRBV28 to TRBJ1-1; D call uncertain. This CDR3 is 15 amino acids long. Germline V CDR1 and CDR2: MDHEN, SYDVKM. V was cut by 6 bases and J by 9 bases, with 23 bases left in between.

The genes are TRBV10-3 and TRBJ1-1; a possible D gene is TRBD1 (6 bases). The CDR3 contains 16 residues. V was trimmed by 4 bases and J by 1 base, leaving 16 bases between them. CDR1 and CDR2 (germline): ENHRY, SYGVKD. The CDR3: CAISAAGGQANTEAFF. In DNA form, the CDR3 reads TGTGCCATCAGTGCGGCTGGGGGACAAGCGAACACTGAAGCTTTCTTT.

The chain employs TRBV19 and TRBJ2-1, with D unresolved. The germline V and J ends were trimmed by 2 bases and 12 bases, with 17 bases remaining between them. The CDR3 consists of 14 residues. The germline gives CDR1 LNHDA, CDR2 SQIVND (reference sequence). CDR3 sequence: CASSIPAPSFAQFF. Here the CDR3 DNA reads TGTGCCAGTAGTATACCCGCTCCCAGTTTCGCGCAGTTCTTC.

The chain uses TRBV6-5 and TRBJ2-1; TRBD2 matches at 7 bases. Unmatched junction bases numbered 10, after V lost 6 bases and J lost 8 bases. This CDR3 contains 14 residues. Germline V lookup: CDR1 MNHEY, CDR2 SVGAGI. CDR3 nucleotide sequence: TGTGCCAGCAGCTTCCCGGGGGGTGTCGATGAGCAGTTCTTC. This gives the protein CASSFPGGVDEQFF.

The rearrangement links TRBV19 to TRBJ1-2; D gene unclear. The V gene's germline CDR1 is LNHDA and CDR2 SQIVND (reference sequence). Deletions cut 1 base from V and 8 bases from J, with 17 bases between. The CDR3 totals 15 residues. The CDR3 loop reads CASSIATGSSGGYTF. CDR3 bases: TGTGCCAGTAGTATAGCCACCGGGTCCTCCGGCGGCTACACCTTC.

This clone was detected only a few times. The genes are TRBV6-5 and TRBJ1-1; D not resolved. Looked up from germline, CDR1 is MNHEY and CDR2 is SVGAGI. V was cut by 2 bases and J by 8 bases, with 6 bases left in between. The CDR3 length is 11 residues. CDR3 nucleotide sequence: TGTGCCAGCAGTTACGCCGGGGAAGCTTTCTTT. Residues: CASSYAGEAFF.

This clone showed up just a few times. V gene TRBV9 combines with J gene TRBJ1-2; 11 bases line up with TRBD1. The CDR3 covers 15 residues. The V gene end was trimmed by 4 bases and the J gene end by 4 bases; junction bases not matched to a gene: 6. Per germline, CDR1 SGDLS and CDR2 YYNGEE. CDR3 loop: CASSTGTGGSYGYTF. Written as DNA, the CDR3 is TGTGCCAGCAGCACCGGGACAGGGGGAAGCTATGGCTACACCTTC.

J is TRBJ1-1 and V is TRBV18; no firm D call. Germline assignment: CDR1 KGHSH and CDR2 LQKENI. This CDR3 contains 13 residues. V dropped 3 bases and J dropped 3 bases, with 8 bases sitting between them. DNA of the CDR3: TGTGCCAGCTCACCCAGACTAGACACTGAAGCTTTCTTT. As protein: CASSPRLDTEAFF.

This chain's CDR3 is CASSIRGVGTEAFF. CDR3 nucleotides: TGTGCCAGTAGTATAAGGGGCGTAGGCACTGAAGCTTTCTTT. The rearrangement links TRBV19 to TRBJ1-1; D is possibly TRBD1 (5 bases). The length of the CDR3 is 14 residues. CDR1 and CDR2 (germline): LNHDA, SQIVND (reference sequence). Trimming shortened V by 2 bases and J by 4 bases, and 11 bases separated the two germline ends. The full variable domain, rest sourced from reference TRBV19 and TRBJ1-1, is DGGITQSPKYLFRKEGQNVTLSCEQNLNHDAMYWYRQDPGQGLRLIYYSQIVNDFQKGDIAEGYSVSREKKESFPLTVTSAQKNPTAFYLCASSIRGVGTEAFFGQGTRLTVV.

This rearrangement joins TRBV30 to TRBJ2-1; TRBD2 aligns across 11 bases. The germline V gene has CDR1 GTSNPN and CDR2 SVGIG (reference sequence). J gave up 6 bases and V 2 bases, and 6 bases lay outside the gene matches. CDR3 length equals 15 residues. CDR3: CAWSPRTSGRNEQFF. For the CDR3, the DNA is TGTGCCTGGAGTCCCCGGACTAGCGGGCGCAATGAGCAGTTCTTC.